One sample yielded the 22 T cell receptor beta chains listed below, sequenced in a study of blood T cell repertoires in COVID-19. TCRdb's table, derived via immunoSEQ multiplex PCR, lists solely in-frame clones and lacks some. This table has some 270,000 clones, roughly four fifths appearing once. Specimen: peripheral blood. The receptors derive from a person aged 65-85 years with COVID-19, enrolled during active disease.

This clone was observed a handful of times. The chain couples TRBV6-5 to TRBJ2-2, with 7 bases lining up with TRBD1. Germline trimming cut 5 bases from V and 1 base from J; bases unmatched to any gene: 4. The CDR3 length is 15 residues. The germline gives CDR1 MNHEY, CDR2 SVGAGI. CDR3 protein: CASSTGTVNTGELFF. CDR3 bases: TGTGCCAGCAGTACGGGGACAGTGAACACCGGGGAGCTGTTTTTT.

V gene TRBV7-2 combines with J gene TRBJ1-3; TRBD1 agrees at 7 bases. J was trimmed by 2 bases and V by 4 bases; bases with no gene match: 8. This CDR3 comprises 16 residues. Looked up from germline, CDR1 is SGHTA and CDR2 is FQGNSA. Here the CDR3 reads CASSSQQGITGNTIYF. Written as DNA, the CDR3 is TGTGCCAGCAGCTCCCAACAGGGGATTACTGGAAACACCATATATTTT.

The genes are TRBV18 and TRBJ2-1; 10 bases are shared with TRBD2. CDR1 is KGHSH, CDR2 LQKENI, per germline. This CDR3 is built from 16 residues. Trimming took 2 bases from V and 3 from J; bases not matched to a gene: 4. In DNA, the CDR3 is TGTGCCAGCTCACCATCAGCGGGGGGGCGCTACAATGAGCAGTTCTTC. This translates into CASSPSAGGRYNEQFF.

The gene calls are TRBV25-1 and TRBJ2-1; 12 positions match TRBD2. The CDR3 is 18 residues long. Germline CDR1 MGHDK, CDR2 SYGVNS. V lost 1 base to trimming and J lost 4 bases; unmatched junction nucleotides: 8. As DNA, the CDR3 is TGTGCCAGCAGTGAATCTAGCGGGGGGGCCTGGGGGTACAATGAGCAGTTCTTC. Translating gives CASSESSGGAWGYNEQFF.

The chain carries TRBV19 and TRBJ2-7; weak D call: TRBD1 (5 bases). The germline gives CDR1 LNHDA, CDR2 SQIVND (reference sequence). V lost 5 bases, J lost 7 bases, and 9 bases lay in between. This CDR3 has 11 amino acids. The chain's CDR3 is CASSAGMEQYF. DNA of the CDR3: TGTGCCAGTAGTGCAGGGATGGAGCAGTACTTC.

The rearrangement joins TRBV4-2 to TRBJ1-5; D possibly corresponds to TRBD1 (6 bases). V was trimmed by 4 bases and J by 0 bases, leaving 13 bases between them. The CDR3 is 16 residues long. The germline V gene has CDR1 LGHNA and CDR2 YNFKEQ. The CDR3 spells CASSLRQENSNQPQHF. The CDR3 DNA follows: TGTGCCAGCAGCCTCCGACAGGAGAATAGCAATCAGCCCCAGCATTTT.

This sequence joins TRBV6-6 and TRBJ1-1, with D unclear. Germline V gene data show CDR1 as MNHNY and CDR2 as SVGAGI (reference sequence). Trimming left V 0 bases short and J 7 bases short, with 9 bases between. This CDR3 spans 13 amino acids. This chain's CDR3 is CASSYSWEFEAFF. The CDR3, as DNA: TGTGCCAGCAGTTACTCTTGGGAGTTTGAAGCTTTCTTT.

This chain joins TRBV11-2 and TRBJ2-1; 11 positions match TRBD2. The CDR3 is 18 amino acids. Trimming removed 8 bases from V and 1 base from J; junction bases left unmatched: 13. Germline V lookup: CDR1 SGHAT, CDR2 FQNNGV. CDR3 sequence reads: CASAVHSGGAVSYNEQFF. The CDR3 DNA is TGTGCCAGCGCGGTCCATAGCGGGGGGGCCGTTTCCTACAATGAGCAGTTCTTC.

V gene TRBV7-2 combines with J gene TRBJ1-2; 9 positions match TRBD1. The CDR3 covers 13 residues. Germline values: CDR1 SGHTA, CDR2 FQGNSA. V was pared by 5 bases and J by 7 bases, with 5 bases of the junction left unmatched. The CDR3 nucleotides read TGTGCCAGCAGCGGGGGACAGGGCGTTGGCTACACCTTC. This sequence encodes CASSGGQGVGYTF.

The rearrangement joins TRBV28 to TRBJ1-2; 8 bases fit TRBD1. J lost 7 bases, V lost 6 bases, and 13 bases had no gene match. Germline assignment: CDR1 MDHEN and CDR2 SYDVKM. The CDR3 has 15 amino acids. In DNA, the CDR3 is TGTGCCAGCAGATCCGGACAGGGCGTTTATTTTGGCTACACCTTC. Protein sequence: CASRSGQGVYFGYTF.

The CDR3 DNA reads TGCAGCGCTAGGACAGGGGGTCCCTACGAGCAGTACTTC. Protein: CSARTGGPYEQYF. The V call is TRBV29-1, the J call TRBJ2-7; the match to TRBD1 covers 10 bases. Germline V gene data show CDR1 as SQVTM and CDR2 as ANQGSEA. This CDR3 is 13 amino acids long. The V and J ends lost 7 bases and 2 bases, in that order; junction bases with no gene match: 5.

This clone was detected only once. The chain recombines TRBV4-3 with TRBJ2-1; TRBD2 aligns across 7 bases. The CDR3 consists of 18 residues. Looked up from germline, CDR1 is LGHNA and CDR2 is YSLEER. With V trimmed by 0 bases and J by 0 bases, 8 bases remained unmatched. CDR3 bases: TGCGCCAGCAGCCAAGACCTCCCCCCGGGGGGCTCCTACAATGAGCAGTTCTTC. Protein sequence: CASSQDLPPGGSYNEQFF.

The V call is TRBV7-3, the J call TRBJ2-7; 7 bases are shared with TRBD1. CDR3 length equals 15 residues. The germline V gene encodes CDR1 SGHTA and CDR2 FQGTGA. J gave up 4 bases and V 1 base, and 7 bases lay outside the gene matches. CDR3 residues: CASSLSQGEQYEQYF. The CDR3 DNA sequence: TGTGCCAGCAGCTTAAGTCAGGGGGAGCAATACGAGCAGTACTTC.

The CDR3 loop reads CASRNGAGAVYEQYF. The CDR3, as DNA: TGTGCCAGCAGAAACGGAGCTGGGGCCGTTTACGAGCAGTACTTC. The J gene is TRBJ2-7, the V gene TRBV6-5; D is possibly TRBD1 (5 bases). Looked up from germline, CDR1 is MNHEY and CDR2 is SVGAGI. There are 15 residues in the CDR3. V was cut by 6 bases and J by 4 bases, with 19 bases left in between.

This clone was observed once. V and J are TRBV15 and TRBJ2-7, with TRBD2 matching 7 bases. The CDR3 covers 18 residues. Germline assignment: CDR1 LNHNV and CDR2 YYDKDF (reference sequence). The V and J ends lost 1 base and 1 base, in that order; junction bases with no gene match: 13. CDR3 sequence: CATSRVAFRDYSSYEQYF. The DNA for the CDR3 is TGTGCCACCAGCAGAGTTGCCTTCCGGGACTATTCTTCCTACGAGCAGTACTTC. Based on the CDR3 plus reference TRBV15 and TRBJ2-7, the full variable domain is DAMVIQNPRYQVTQFGKPVTLSCSQTLNHNVMYWYQQKSSQAPKLLFHYYDKDFNNEADTPDNFQSRRPNTSFCFLDIRSPGLGDTAMYLCATSRVAFRDYSSYEQYFGPGTRLTVT.

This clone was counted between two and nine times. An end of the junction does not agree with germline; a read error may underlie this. CDR3 protein: CHVGTGSYEQYF. The CDR3 region has the DNA TGCCACGTCGGGACAGGCTCCTACGAGCAGTACTTC. The rearrangement uses TRBV28 and TRBJ2-7, with 8 bases lining up with TRBD1. There are 12 residues in the CDR3. Germline loops: CDR1 MDHEN, CDR2 SYDVKM.

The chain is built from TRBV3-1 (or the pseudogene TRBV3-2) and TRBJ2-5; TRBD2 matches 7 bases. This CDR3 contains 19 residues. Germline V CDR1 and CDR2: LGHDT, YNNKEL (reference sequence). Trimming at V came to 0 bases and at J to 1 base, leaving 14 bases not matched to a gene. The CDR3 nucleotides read TGTGCCAGCAGCCAAGATTCAGCACTAGCGAGATCTATCCAAGAGACCCAGTACTTC. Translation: CASSQDSALARSIQETQYF.

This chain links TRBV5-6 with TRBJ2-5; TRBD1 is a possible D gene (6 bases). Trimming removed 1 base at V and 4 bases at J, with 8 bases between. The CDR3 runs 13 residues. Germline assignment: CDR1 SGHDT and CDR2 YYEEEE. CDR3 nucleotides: TGTGCCAGCAGCTTGACAGGGACAGAGACCCAGTACTTC. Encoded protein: CASSLTGTETQYF.

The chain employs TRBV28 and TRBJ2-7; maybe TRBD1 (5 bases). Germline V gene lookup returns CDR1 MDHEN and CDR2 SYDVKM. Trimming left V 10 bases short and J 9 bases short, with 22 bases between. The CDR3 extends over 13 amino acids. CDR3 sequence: CATLDPDTGRQYF. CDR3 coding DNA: TGTGCCACCCTCGACCCGGACACCGGTCGGCAGTACTTC.

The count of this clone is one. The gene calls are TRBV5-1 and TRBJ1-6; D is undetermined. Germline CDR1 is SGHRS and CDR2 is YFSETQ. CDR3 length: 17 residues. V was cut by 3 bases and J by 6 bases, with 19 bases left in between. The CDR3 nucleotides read TGCGCCAGCAGCTACCGACCCCGCGAGGTAGTTAATTCACCCCTCCACTTT. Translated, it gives CASSYRPREVVNSPLHF.

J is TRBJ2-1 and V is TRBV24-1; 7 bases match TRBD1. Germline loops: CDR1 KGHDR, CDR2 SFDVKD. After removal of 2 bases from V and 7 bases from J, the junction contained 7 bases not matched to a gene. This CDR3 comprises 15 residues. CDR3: CATSDSGRGSNEQFF. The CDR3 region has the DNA TGTGCCACCAGTGATTCCGGCAGGGGGTCGAATGAGCAGTTCTTC.

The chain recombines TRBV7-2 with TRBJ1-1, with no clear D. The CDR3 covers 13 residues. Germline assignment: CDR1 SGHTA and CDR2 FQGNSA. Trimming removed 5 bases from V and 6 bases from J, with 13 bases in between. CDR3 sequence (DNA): TGTGCCAGCAGCGCCTGGTTTGCGGCTGAAGCTTTCTTT. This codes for CASSAWFAAEAFF.